The rows below give T cell receptor beta chains drawn from one sample of a study of blood T cell repertoires in COVID-19. Method: immunoSEQ multiplex PCR; TCRdb's copy keeps in-frame clones and lacks some. In the table there are over 40,000 clones, 80% to 85% of which are singletons. The material sequenced was peripheral blood. These receptors originate from a man in his fifties or sixties with active COVID-19. CDR3s include the opening cysteine and the closing phenylalanine or tryptophan. Each record gives: V gene, D gene, J gene, clone size, CDR3 DNA, CDR3 protein. A D gene is named only where the DNA matches it firmly. Some rows have no size entry. The others give once, few or many, or a class for an expanded clone.

>TRBV7-7|NA|TRBJ2-5|NA
TGTGCTAGCAGCTTAGCCCTCGGTCGCACAGGACAAGAGACCCAGTACTTC
CASSLALGRTGQETQYF
>TRBV3-1/TRBV3-2|NA|TRBJ1-5|NA
TGTGCCAGCAGCCAAGCCCCCGGAGGGCATCAGCCCCAGCATTTT
CASSQAPGGHQPQHF
>TRBV29-1|TRBD1|TRBJ2-7|NA
TGCAGCGTTGAACTCCTACGGGACAGGGAGGGCGAGCAGTACTTC
CSVELLRDREGEQYF
>TRBV11-2|NA|TRBJ1-2|few
TGTGCCAGCAGCTCGGGATTTTATGGCTACACCTTC
CASSSGFYGYTF
>TRBV7-2|NA|TRBJ2-3|NA
TGTGCCAGCAGCTCCACGGGGGGCATGTTGGGAGATACGCAGTATTTT
CASSSTGGMLGDTQYF
>TRBV28|TRBD1|TRBJ1-2|NA
TGTGCCAGCAGTCCCCGGGACAGGGCCCATGGCTACACCTTC
CASSPRDRAHGYTF
>TRBV6-1|TRBD1|TRBJ1-1|NA
TGTGCCAGCAAAAGTCAGGGGGCGAGCACTGAAGCTTTCTTT
CASKSQGASTEAFF
>TRBV6-1|NA|TRBJ2-7|NA
TGTGCCAGCAGTGGCGGCTGGCGGGTCGTCTCCTACGAGCAGTACTTC
CASSGGWRVVSYEQYF
>TRBV5-1|TRBD2|TRBJ2-1|NA
TGCGCCAGCAGCAGCGGGAGTTGGAATGAGCAGTTCTTC
CASSSGSWNEQFF
>TRBV5-4|NA|TRBJ1-6|few
TGTGCCAGCAGGCACGGGAATTCACCCCTCCACTTT
CASRHGNSPLHF
>TRBV7-7|TRBD2|TRBJ2-1|NA
TGTGCCAGCAGCTTAGCGGCGGGGGGGCTGGCCAATGAGCAGTTCTTC
CASSLAAGGLANEQFF
>TRBV9|TRBD2|TRBJ2-5|NA
TGTGCCAGCAGCCCGGGGACTAGCGGGGAGACTACCCAGTACTTC
CASSPGTSGETTQYF
>TRBV11-2|NA|TRBJ1-2|NA
TGTGCCAGCAGACGAGGGGAGGATGGCTACACCTTC
CASRRGEDGYTF
>TRBV4-3|TRBD1|TRBJ1-6|NA
TGCGCCAGCAGCCAAGATCCCCCAGGGGGATACTCACCCCTCCACTTT
CASSQDPPGGYSPLHF
>TRBV25-1|TRBD1|TRBJ1-1|NA
TGTGCCAGCAGTGATCATCAGGGGGACAGCGACAACACTGAAGCTTTCTTT
CASSDHQGDSDNTEAFF
>TRBV7-9|NA|TRBJ2-5|NA
TGTGCCAGCAGCTTAGTGCAGAGGGGGCAAGAGACCCAGTACTTC
CASSLVQRGQETQYF
>TRBV25-1|NA|TRBJ1-1|NA
TGTGCCAGCAGTGAACGCAGAACCACTGAAGCTTTCTTT
CASSERRTTEAFF